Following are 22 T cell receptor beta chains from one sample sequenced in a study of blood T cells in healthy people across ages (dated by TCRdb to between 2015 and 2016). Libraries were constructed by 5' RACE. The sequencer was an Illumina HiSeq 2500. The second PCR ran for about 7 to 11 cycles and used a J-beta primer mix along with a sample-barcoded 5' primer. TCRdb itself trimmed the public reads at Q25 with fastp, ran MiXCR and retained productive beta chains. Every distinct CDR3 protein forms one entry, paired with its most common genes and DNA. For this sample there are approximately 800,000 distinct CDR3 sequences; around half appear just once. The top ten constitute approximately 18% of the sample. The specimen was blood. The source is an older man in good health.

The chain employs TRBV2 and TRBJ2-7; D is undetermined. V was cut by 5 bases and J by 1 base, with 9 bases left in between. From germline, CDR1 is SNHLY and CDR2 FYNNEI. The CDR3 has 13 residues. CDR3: CASSSTDSYEQYF. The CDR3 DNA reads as TGTGCCAGCAGTAGCACAGATTCCTACGAGCAGTACTTC. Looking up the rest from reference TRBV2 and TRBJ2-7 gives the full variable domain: EPEVTQTPSHQVTQMGQEVILRCVPISNHLYFYWYRQILGQKVEFLVSFYNNEISEKSEIFDDQFSVERPDGSNFTLKIRSTKLEDSAMYFCASSSTDSYEQYFGPGTRLTVT.

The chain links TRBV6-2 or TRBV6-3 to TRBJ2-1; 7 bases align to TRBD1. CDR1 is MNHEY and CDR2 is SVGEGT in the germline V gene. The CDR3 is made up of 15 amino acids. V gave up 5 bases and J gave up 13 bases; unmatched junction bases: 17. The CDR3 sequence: CASSAILTGSETQFF. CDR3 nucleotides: TGTGCCAGCAGTGCAATCTTGACAGGGAGCGAGACCCAGTTCTTC.

The CDR3 DNA follows: TGCGCCAGCAGCTTGGACGCGGCAAGCTCCTACAATGAGCAGTTCTTC. The encoded protein is CASSLDAASSYNEQFF. J is TRBJ2-1 and V is TRBV5-1, with D unclear. This CDR3 is built from 16 residues. Trimming took off 0 bases at V and 0 bases at J, with 10 bases between the two ends. In germline, CDR1 is SGHRS, CDR2 YFSETQ.

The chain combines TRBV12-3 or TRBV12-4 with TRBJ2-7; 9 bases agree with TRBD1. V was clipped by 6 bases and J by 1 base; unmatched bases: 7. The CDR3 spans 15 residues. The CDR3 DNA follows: TGTGCCAGCAGCCCTAGACAGGGGGTATCCTACGAGCAGTACTTC. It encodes CASSPRQGVSYEQYF.

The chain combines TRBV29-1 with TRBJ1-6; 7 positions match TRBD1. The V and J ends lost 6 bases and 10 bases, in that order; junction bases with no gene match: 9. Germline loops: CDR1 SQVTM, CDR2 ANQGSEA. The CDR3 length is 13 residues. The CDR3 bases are TGCAGCGTCAGACAGGGTGGGGGATCACCCCTCCACTTT. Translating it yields CSVRQGGGSPLHF.

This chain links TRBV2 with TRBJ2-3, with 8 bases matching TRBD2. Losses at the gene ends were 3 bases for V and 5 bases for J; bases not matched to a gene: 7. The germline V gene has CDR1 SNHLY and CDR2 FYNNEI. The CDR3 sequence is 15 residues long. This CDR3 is CASSDGPSGLDTQYF. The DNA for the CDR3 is TGTGCCAGCAGTGATGGGCCTAGCGGGTTAGATACGCAGTATTTT. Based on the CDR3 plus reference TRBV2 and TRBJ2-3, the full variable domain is EPEVTQTPSHQVTQMGQEVILRCVPISNHLYFYWYRQILGQKVEFLVSFYNNEISEKSEIFDDQFSVERPDGSNFTLKIRSTKLEDSAMYFCASSDGPSGLDTQYFGPGTRLTVL.

The CDR3 coding sequence is TGCAGTGCTCAGAAGGACGGAAGCACAGATACGCAGTATTTT. Protein product: CSAQKDGSTDTQYF. The rearrangement uses TRBV20-1 and TRBJ2-3; no clear D. This CDR3 contains 14 residues. The germline V gene has CDR1 DFQATT and CDR2 SNEGSKA (reference sequence). V gave up 5 bases and J gave up 0 bases, with 12 bases separating them.

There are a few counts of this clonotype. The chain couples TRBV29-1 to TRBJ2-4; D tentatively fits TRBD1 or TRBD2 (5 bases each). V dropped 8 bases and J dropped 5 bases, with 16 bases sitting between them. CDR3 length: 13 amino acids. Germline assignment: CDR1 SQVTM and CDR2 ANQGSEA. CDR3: CSFTGAAQNIQYF. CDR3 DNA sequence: TGCAGCTTTACCGGGGCGGCACAAAACATTCAGTACTTC.

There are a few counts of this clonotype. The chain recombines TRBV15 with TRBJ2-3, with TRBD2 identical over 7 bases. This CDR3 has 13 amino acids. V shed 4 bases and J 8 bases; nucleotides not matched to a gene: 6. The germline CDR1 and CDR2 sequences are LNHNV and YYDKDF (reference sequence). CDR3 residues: CATSTARGITQYF. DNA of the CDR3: TGTGCCACCAGCACCGCGCGGGGGATTACGCAGTATTTT.

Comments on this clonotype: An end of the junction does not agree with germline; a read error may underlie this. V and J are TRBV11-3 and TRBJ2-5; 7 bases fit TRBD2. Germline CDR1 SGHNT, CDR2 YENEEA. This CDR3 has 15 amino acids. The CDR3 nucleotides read TGTGCCAGCAGCCCTGCGAGCGGGACCCAAGGGACCCAGTACTTC. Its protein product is CASSPASGTQGTQYF. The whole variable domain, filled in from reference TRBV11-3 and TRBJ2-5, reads EAGVVQSPRYKIIEKKQPVAFWCNPISGHNTLYWYLQNLGQGPELLIRYENEEAVDDSQLPKDRFSAERLKGVDSTLKIQPAELGDSAVYLCASSPASGTQGTQYFGPGTRLLVL.

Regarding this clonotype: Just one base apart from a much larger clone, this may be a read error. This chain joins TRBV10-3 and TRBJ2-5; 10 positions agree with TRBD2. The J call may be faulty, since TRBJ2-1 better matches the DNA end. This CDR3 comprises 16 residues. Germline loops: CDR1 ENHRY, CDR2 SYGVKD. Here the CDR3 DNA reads TGTGCCATCAGTGAGGGGGCTAGCGGGAGAGTCGGGACCCAGTTCTTC. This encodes CAISEGASGRVGTQFF.

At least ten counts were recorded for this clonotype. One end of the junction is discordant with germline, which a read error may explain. CDR3 DNA: TGCGCCAGCAGCTTGCAGCCGTACGAGCAGTACTTC. This sequence encodes CASSLQPYEQYF. The chain combines TRBV28 with TRBJ2-7; no clear D gene. Germline assignment: CDR1 MDHEN and CDR2 SYDVKM. The CDR3 is made up of 12 amino acids.

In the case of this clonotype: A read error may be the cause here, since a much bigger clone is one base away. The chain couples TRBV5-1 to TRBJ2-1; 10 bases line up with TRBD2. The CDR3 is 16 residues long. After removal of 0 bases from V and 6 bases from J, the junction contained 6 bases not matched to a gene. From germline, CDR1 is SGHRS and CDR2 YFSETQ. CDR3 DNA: TGCGCCAGCAGCTTGGCCGGGACTAGCGCGGCCAATGAGCAGTTCTTC. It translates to CASSLAGTSAANEQFF. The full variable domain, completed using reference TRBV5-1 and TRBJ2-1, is KAGVTQTPRYLIKTRGQQVTLSCSPISGHRSVSWYQQTPGQGLQFLFEYFSETQRNKGNFPGRFSGRQFSNSRSEMNVSTLELGDSALYLCASSLAGTSAANEQFFGPGTRLTVL.

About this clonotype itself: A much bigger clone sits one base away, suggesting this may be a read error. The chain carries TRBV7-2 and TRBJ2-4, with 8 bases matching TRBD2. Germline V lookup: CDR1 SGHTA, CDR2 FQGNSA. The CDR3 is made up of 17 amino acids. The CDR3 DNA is TGTGCCAGCAGACTAGCGGCCAGGGAAGTTTCCAAAAGCATTCAGTACTTC. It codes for CASRLAAREVSKSIQYF.

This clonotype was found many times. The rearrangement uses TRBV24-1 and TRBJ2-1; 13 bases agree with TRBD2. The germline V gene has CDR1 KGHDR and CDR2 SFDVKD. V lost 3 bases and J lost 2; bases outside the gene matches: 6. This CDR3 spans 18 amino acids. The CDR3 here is CATSDTGTSGIPYNEQFF. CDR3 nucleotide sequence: TGTGCCACCAGTGATACCGGGACTAGCGGGATCCCCTACAATGAGCAGTTCTTC.

The CDR3 region has the DNA TGTGCCAGCAGCCCCACCGCGGCGCGTGGTGGGCCAGATACGCAGTATTTT. This gives the protein CASSPTAARGGPDTQYF. The V call is TRBV7-3, the J call TRBJ2-3; D is undetermined. V was cut by 5 bases and J by 4 bases, with 22 bases left in between. Germline-derived CDR1 and CDR2 are SGHTA and FQGTGA. The CDR3 covers 17 residues.

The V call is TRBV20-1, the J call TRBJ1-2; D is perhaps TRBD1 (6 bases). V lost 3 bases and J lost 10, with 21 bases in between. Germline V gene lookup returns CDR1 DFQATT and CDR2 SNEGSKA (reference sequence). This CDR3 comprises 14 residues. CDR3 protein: CSASEGVRGIDYTF. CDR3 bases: TGCAGTGCTAGTGAGGGGGTACGGGGCATTGACTACACCTTC.

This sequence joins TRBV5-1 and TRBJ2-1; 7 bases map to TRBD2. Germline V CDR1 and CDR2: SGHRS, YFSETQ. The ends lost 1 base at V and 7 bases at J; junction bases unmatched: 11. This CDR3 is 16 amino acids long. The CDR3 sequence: CASSLSTRELRNEQFF. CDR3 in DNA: TGCGCCAGCAGCTTGTCCACGCGGGAGCTCCGGAATGAGCAGTTCTTC.

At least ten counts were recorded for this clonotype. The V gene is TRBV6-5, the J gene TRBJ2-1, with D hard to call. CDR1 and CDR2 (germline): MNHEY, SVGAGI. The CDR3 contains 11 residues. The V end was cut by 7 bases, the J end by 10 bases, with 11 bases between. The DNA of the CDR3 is TGTGCCAGCACGGCGGCGCGAGAGCAGTTCTTC. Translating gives CASTAAREQFF.

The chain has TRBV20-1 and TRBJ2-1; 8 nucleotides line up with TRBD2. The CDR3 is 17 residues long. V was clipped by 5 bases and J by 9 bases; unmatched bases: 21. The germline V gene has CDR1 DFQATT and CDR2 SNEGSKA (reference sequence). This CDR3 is CSAPDPSGSAQRSEQFF. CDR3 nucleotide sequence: TGCAGTGCTCCTGACCCCAGCGGGAGTGCTCAGAGGAGTGAGCAGTTCTTC.

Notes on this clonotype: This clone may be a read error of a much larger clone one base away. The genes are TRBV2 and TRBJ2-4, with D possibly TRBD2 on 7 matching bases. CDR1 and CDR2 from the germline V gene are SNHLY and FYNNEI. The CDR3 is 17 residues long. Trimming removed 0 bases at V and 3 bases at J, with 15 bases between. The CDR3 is CASSEALGEGGKNIQYF. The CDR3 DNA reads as TGTGCCAGCAGTGAAGCGCTAGGGGAGGGGGGCAAAAACATTCAGTACTTC.

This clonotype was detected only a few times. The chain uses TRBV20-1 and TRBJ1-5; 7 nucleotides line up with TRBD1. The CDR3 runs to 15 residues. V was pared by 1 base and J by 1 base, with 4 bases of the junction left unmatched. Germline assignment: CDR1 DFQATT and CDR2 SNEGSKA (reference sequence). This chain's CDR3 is CSARGMDRSNQPQHF. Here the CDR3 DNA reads TGCAGTGCTAGAGGAATGGACAGGAGCAATCAGCCCCAGCATTTT.